This T cell receptor beta chain was retrieved from a study of cytomegalovirus exposure and HLA in healthy donors. Points from the study as a whole: Using the classifier, cytomegalovirus status was reportedly diagnosed with high specificity and sensitivity. Analyses of presence and absence presupposed an approximately uniform sequencing depth across donors.

A single count supports this clone. Antigen specificity is unknown. Likely a read error: the CDR3 ends without its conserved phenylalanine or tryptophan. This CDR3 contains 16 residues. The germline V and J ends were trimmed by 0 bases and 0 bases, with 14 bases remaining between them. Per germline, CDR1 GTSNPN and CDR2 SVGIG (reference sequence). Vbeta (60) and Jbeta (13) primers were used in the PCR. The data were produced by immunoSEQ multiplex PCR, yet TCRdb's version contains in-frame clones alone and is incomplete. The table shows roughly 200,000 clones, with 75% occurring only once. Sequenced: PBMCs. The J gene is TRBJ1-2, the V gene TRBV30; D not resolved. This sequence was found in a male donor in good health and CMV-seronegative. CDR3 sequence: CAWSVLGTMANYGYTL. CDR3 DNA sequence: TGTGCCTGGAGTGTACTAGGCACGATGGCTAACTATGGCTACACCCTC.